This TCR beta chain stems from a study of CD8 T cells in Susac syndrome. Study-level points and caveats: The study recognized that the number of individuals in its TCR sequencing and HLA analysis was relatively small.

RNA totalling roughly 0.45 to 1 ug underwent reverse transcription with random hexamers. TCRdb redid the calling of the immunoSEQ multiplex PCR reads with MiXCR, one entry per CDR3 protein. The sample comprises about 180,000 distinct CDR3 sequences, 90% to 95% of which are singletons, and 0.15% to 0.2% rests with the top ten. The V gene's germline CDR1 is SGHVS and CDR2 FQNEAQ. The CDR3 has 18 residues. Trimming took 2 bases from V and 0 from J, leaving 17 bases between them. About this clonotype: Its target is not known.

The receptor comes from a human donor with multiple sclerosis. Sequenced material: CD8+ T cells from PBMCs. V gene TRBV7-8 combines with J gene TRBJ1-5; D is possibly TRBD1 (6 bases). CDR3 bases: TGTGCCAGCAGCTTAAGGGGGGAGACATCTTATAGCAATCAGCCCCAGCATTTT. Amino acid sequence: CASSLRGETSYSNQPQHF. Full variable domain (rest looked up from reference TRBV7-8 and TRBJ1-5): GAGVSQSPRYKVAKRGQDVALRCDPISGHVSLFWYQQALGQGPEFLTYFQNEAQLDKSGLPSDRFFAERPEGSVSTLKIQRTQQEDSAVYLCASSLRGETSYSNQPQHFGDGTRLSIL.